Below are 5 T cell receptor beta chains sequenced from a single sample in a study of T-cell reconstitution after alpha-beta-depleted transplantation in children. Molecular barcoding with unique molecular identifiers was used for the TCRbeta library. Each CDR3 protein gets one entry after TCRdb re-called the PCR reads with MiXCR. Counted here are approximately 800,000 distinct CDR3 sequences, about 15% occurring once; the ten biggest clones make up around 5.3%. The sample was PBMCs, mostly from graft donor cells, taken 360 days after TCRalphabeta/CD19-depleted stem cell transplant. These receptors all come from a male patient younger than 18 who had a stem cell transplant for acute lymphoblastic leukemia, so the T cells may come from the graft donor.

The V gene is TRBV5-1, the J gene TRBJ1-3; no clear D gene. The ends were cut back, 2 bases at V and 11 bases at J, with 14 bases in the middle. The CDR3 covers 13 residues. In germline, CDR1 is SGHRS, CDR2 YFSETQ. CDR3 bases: TGCGCCAGCAGCTTCGGACCGGAGTACCCCATATATTTT. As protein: CASSFGPEYPIYF.

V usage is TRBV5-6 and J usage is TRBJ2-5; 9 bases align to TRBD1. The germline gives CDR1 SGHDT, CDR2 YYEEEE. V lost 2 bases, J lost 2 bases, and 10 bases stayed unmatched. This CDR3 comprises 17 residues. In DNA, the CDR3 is TGTGCCAGCAGCTTCCGATTCGGGACAGGGAGGCAAGAGACCCAGTACTTC. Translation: CASSFRFGTGRQETQYF.

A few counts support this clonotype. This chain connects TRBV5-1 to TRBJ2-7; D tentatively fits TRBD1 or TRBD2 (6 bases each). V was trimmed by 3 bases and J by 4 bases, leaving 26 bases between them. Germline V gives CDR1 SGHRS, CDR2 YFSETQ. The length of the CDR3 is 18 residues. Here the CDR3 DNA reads TGCGCCAGCAGCTCTCTTGGCCCGAGGGCAGGAGGGGGATACGAGCAGTACTTC. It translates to CASSSLGPRAGGGYEQYF.

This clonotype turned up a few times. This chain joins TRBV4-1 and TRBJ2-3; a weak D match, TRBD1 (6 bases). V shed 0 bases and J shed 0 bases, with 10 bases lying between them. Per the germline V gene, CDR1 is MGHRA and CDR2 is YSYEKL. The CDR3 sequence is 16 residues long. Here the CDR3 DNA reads TGCGCCAGCAGCCAAGATCTGAGGGGGAGCACAGATACGCAGTATTTT. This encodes CASSQDLRGSTDTQYF.

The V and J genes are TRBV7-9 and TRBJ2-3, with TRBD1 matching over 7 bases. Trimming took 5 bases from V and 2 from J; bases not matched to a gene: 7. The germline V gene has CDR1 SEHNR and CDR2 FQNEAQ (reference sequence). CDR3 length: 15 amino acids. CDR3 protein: CASSLTGQNTDTQYF. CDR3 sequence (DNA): TGTGCCAGCAGCCTGACGGGACAGAACACAGATACGCAGTATTTT.